These 18 T cell receptor beta chains share one sample of origin, sequenced in a study of blood T cell repertoires in COVID-19. The assay was immunoSEQ multiplex PCR, and TCRdb's table has in-frame clones only and misses some. The data contain some 190,000 clones, 75% to 80% of them seen just once; the ten biggest clones take up about 9%. Source material: peripheral blood. The receptors shown here come from a woman between 50 and 59 years old with active or convalescent COVID-19.

This chain connects TRBV11-2 to TRBJ2-2, with 9 bases that match TRBD1. This CDR3 comprises 15 residues. Germline assignment: CDR1 SGHAT and CDR2 FQNNGV. J was trimmed by 5 bases and V by 3 bases; bases with no gene match: 4. CDR3 loop: CASSFGTGRTGELFF. The CDR3, as DNA: TGTGCCAGCAGCTTCGGGACAGGGCGAACCGGGGAGCTGTTTTTT.

This chain links TRBV12-3 or TRBV12-4 with TRBJ2-3; D ambiguous. The CDR3 length is 13 residues. Trimming left V 7 bases short and J 1 base short, with 9 bases between. The CDR3 DNA follows: TGTGCCAGCATCTACTCGGGCACAGATACGCAGTATTTT. It is translated as CASIYSGTDTQYF.

The chain links TRBV11-3 to TRBJ2-1, with TRBD2 identical over 8 bases. V lost 2 bases, J lost 9 bases, and 3 bases stayed unmatched. The germline gives CDR1 SGHNT, CDR2 YENEEA. CDR3 length: 13 amino acids. The DNA of the CDR3 is TGTGCCAGCAGCTTACGGGGGGGGTCTGAGCAGTTCTTC. The encoded protein is CASSLRGGSEQFF.

This rearrangement joins TRBV11-2 to TRBJ2-5; D perhaps matches TRBD2 (7 bases). Germline V lookup: CDR1 SGHAT, CDR2 FQNNGV. V shed 2 bases and J shed 5 bases, with 15 bases lying between them. CDR3 length equals 15 residues. The CDR3 sequence is CASSLLGGGRETQYF. CDR3 DNA sequence: TGTGCCAGCAGCTTACTGGGGGGGGGCCGCGAGACCCAGTACTTC.

The chain uses TRBV28 and TRBJ2-3; TRBD2 agrees at 8 bases. Trimming removed 3 bases from V and 2 bases from J; junction bases left unmatched: 7. Germline CDR1 and CDR2: MDHEN and SYDVKM. The CDR3 is 16 amino acids. The CDR3 DNA sequence: TGTGCCAGCAGTTTTCCGGCGGGAGGACCCACAGATACGCAGTATTTT. This encodes CASSFPAGGPTDTQYF.

The chain links TRBV5-1 to TRBJ2-7, with TRBD2 identical over 10 bases. The CDR3 length is 16 residues. Germline V gene lookup returns CDR1 SGHRS and CDR2 YFSETQ. Losses at the gene ends were 1 base for V and 6 bases for J; bases not matched to a gene: 10. CDR3: CASSLWTSGLRVEQYF. CDR3 coding DNA: TGCGCCAGCAGCTTGTGGACTAGCGGATTGCGGGTCGAGCAGTACTTC. The variable domain in full, with the rest retrieved from reference TRBV5-1 and TRBJ2-7, is KAGVTQTPRYLIKTRGQQVTLSCSPISGHRSVSWYQQTPGQGLQFLFEYFSETQRNKGNFPGRFSGRQFSNSRSEMNVSTLELGDSALYLCASSLWTSGLRVEQYFGPGTRLTVT.

This clone is a singleton in its sample. The chain uses TRBV6-5 and TRBJ1-3, with D hard to call. CDR1 and CDR2 (germline): MNHEY, SVGAGI. CDR3 length: 15 amino acids. Between the trimmed V and J ends, which lost 7 bases and 2 bases, there was a span of 15 bases. CDR3: CASTLDMSPGNTIYF. CDR3 nucleotides: TGTGCCAGCACCCTCGACATGTCCCCTGGAAACACCATATATTTT.

The J gene is TRBJ1-2, the V gene TRBV3-1 (or the pseudogene TRBV3-2), with D perhaps TRBD1 (5 bases). The CDR3 totals 13 residues. V was trimmed by 4 bases and J by 8 bases, leaving 14 bases between them. The germline V gene has CDR1 LGHDT and CDR2 YNNKEL (reference sequence). The CDR3 region is CASSPSGGVGYTF. DNA for the CDR3: TGTGCCAGCAGCCCCTCCGGGGGGGTAGGCTACACCTTC.

The J gene is TRBJ1-2, the V gene TRBV6-6; 11 nucleotides agree with TRBD1. Per germline, CDR1 MNHNY and CDR2 SVGAGI (reference sequence). The CDR3 covers 16 residues. Trimming took 0 bases from V and 8 from J; bases not matched to a gene: 8. The CDR3 spells CASSYSGTGGSYGYTF. The CDR3 DNA reads as TGTGCCAGCAGTTACTCCGGGACAGGGGGTAGCTACGGCTACACCTTC.

J is TRBJ1-4 and V is TRBV5-1; no clear D gene. Germline V lookup: CDR1 SGHRS, CDR2 YFSETQ. The germline V and J ends were trimmed by 3 bases and 5 bases, with 11 bases remaining between them. The CDR3 spans 14 residues. CDR3 residues: CASSSAERNEKLFF. CDR3 in DNA: TGCGCCAGCAGCTCCGCCGAGCGCAATGAAAAACTGTTTTTT.

This clone showed up just a few times. CDR3 residues: CASRLAGENEQFF. CDR3 DNA sequence: TGCGCCAGCAGGCTAGCGGGAGAGAATGAGCAGTTCTTC. The chain has TRBV10-2 and TRBJ2-1; 10 nucleotides line up with TRBD2. There are 13 residues in the CDR3. Trimming at V came to 6 bases and at J to 7 bases, leaving 3 bases not matched to a gene. Germline V gene data show CDR1 as WSHSY and CDR2 as SAAADI.

This clone was observed a handful of times. V is TRBV3-1 (or the pseudogene TRBV3-2) and J is TRBJ2-2, with 7 positions matching TRBD1. The CDR3 is 13 residues long. Germline CDR1 reads LGHDT; CDR2 reads YNNKEL (reference sequence). After removal of 4 bases from V and 4 bases from J, the junction contained 0 bases not matched to a gene. The CDR3 is CASSRTGTGELFF. In DNA form, the CDR3 reads TGTGCCAGCAGCCGGACAGGCACCGGGGAGCTGTTTTTT.

Points on this clone: Distinct nucleotide sequences in the sample also encode this CDR3. The chain uses TRBV5-1 and TRBJ2-3; 10 bases fit TRBD2. The V gene's germline CDR1 is SGHRS and CDR2 YFSETQ. The CDR3 totals 15 residues. The V and J ends lost 0 bases and 3 bases, in that order; junction bases with no gene match: 1. The CDR3 is CASSLASGGTDTQYF. CDR3 sequence (DNA): TGCGCCAGCAGCTTGGCTAGCGGGGGAACAGATACGCAGTATTTT. Complete variable domain (other parts from reference TRBV5-1 and TRBJ2-3): KAGVTQTPRYLIKTRGQQVTLSCSPISGHRSVSWYQQTPGQGLQFLFEYFSETQRNKGNFPGRFSGRQFSNSRSEMNVSTLELGDSALYLCASSLASGGTDTQYFGPGTRLTVL.

This clone has a handful of counts. The chain joins TRBV29-1 to TRBJ1-2; D not resolved. The germline V gene has CDR1 SQVTM and CDR2 ANQGSEA. Trimming stripped 7 bases from V and 5 bases from J, with 20 bases between. The CDR3 runs to 14 residues. The CDR3 here is CSAGEVASSYGYTF. The CDR3 nucleotides are TGCAGCGCTGGGGAGGTGGCCTCTTCGTATGGCTACACCTTC.

The gene calls are TRBV11-2 and TRBJ1-3; D gene ambiguous. From germline, CDR1 is SGHAT and CDR2 FQNNGV. Trimming took off 2 bases at V and 0 bases at J, with 8 bases between the two ends. This CDR3 is built from 15 residues. CDR3: CASSLSGFSGNTIYF. In DNA form, the CDR3 reads TGTGCCAGCAGCTTATCGGGTTTCTCTGGAAACACCATATATTTT.

The chain joins TRBV5-1 to TRBJ2-3; 9 nucleotides match TRBD2. Per germline, CDR1 SGHRS and CDR2 YFSETQ. After removal of 0 bases from V and 0 bases from J, the junction contained 2 bases not matched to a gene. The CDR3 contains 16 residues. CDR3 in amino acids: CASSLGTSASTDTQYF. The CDR3, as DNA: TGCGCCAGCAGCTTGGGGACTAGCGCCAGCACAGATACGCAGTATTTT. Full variable domain (remainder filled in from reference TRBV5-1 and TRBJ2-3): KAGVTQTPRYLIKTRGQQVTLSCSPISGHRSVSWYQQTPGQGLQFLFEYFSETQRNKGNFPGRFSGRQFSNSRSEMNVSTLELGDSALYLCASSLGTSASTDTQYFGPGTRLTVL.

The chain carries TRBV20-1 and TRBJ2-7; the D gene is possibly TRBD2 (5 bases). Germline V gives CDR1 DFQATT, CDR2 SNEGSKA (reference sequence). V was clipped by 3 bases and J by 2 bases, with 14 bases between them. The CDR3 totals 14 residues. CDR3 sequence reads: CSASPLAGAYEQYF. The CDR3 DNA sequence: TGCAGTGCTAGTCCCCTGGCGGGCGCCTACGAGCAGTACTTC.

The chain has TRBV7-2 and TRBJ2-2, with 11 nucleotides matching TRBD1. The germline V gene encodes CDR1 SGHTA and CDR2 FQGNSA. The trim removed 8 bases at V and 6 bases at J, leaving 11 bases unmatched. The CDR3 covers 16 residues. The CDR3 sequence: CASSARDRGFAGELFF. The CDR3, as DNA: TGTGCCAGCTCGGCCCGGGACAGGGGGTTTGCCGGGGAGCTGTTTTTT.